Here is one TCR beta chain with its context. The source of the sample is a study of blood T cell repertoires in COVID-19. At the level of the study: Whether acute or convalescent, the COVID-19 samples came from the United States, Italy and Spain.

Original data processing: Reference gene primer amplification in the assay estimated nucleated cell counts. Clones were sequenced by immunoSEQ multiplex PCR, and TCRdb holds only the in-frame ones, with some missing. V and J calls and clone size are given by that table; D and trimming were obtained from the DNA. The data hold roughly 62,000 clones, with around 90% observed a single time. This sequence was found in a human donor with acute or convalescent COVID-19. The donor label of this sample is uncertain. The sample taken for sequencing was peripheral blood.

The DNA of the CDR3 is TGTGCCAGTAGTATGCCTCAAGGGGGGGGCTCGCACAATTCACCCCTCCACTTT. Translated, it gives CASSMPQGGGSHNSPLHF. The chain carries TRBV19 and TRBJ1-6; tentatively, D is TRBD1 (6 bases). Germline CDR1 reads LNHDA; CDR2 reads SQIVND (reference sequence). Trimming pared 3 bases from V and 7 bases from J, leaving 22 bases between. This CDR3 is built from 18 residues.